Listed below are T cell receptor beta chains from one sample, sequenced in a study of tumor-infiltrating lymphocytes in primary liver carcinoma. TCRdb analysed the multiplex PCR reads with MiXCR anew, one entry per CDR3 protein. The table shows 110,000 or so distinct CDR3 sequences, with roughly 85% occurring only once. The specimen sequenced was liver tumor tissue from sampling region 3. These receptors all stem from a man between 35 and 55 years old with primary liver carcinoma and hepatitis B virus infection. The CDR3 runs from the conserved cysteine through the conserved F or W. The D gene is left open where the match is weak. Size is stated for part of the rows, as once, few or many counts, or as a class when the clone is expanded.

>TRBJ2-2|18|TRBV11-3|TRBD2|.
CASSLGRMAGGNTGEMFF
TGTGCCAGCAGCTTAGGGCGGATGGCGGGAGGAAACACCGGGGAGATGTTTTTT
>TRBJ1-2|13|TRBV7-8|.|.
CASSPIGVYGYTF
TGTGCCAGTAGTCCAATAGGGGTCTATGGCTACACCTTC
>TRBJ2-7|15|TRBV2|.|.
CASSEAHGLFGEQYF
TGTGCCAGCAGTGAAGCTCATGGACTCTTTGGCGAGCAGTACTTC
>TRBJ1-1|12|TRBV7-9|.|many
CASSWDNTEAFF
TGTGCCAGCAGCTGGGATAACACTGAAGCTTTCTTT
>TRBJ2-7|13|TRBV6-2/TRBV6-3|.|many
CASSLRSLYEQYF
TGTGCCAGCAGTTTGCGATCACTTTACGAGCAGTACTTC
>TRBJ2-3|15|TRBV6-1|.|.
CASSVRENGVDTQYF
TGCGCCAGCAGTGTTCGGGAGAATGGAGTAGATACGCAGTATTTT
>TRBJ2-1|15|TRBV6-6|.|.
CASSLGHHTYNEKFF
TGCGCCAGCAGTTTGGGGCACCACACCTACAATGAGAAGTTCTTC
>TRBJ2-7|14|TRBV29-1|.|.
CRVQVTGSEGQQYF
TGCAGAGTACAAGTTACAGGGAGCGAGGGCCAGCAGTACTTC
>TRBJ1-1|14|TRBV5-1|.|.
CASRLRPRIIEAFF
TGCGCCAGCAGACTTAGACCCAGGATAATTGAAGCTTTCTTT
>TRBJ2-3|15|TRBV29-1|.|.
CSVEVGAGTTDTQYF
TGCAGCGTTGAGGTTGGGGCCGGCACCACAGATACGCAGTATTTT
>TRBJ2-1|11|TRBV10-2|TRBD2|medium-sized
CASSGGGEQFF
TGCGCCAGCAGTGGGGGGGGAGAGCAGTTCTTC
>TRBJ1-1|14|TRBV29-1|.|.
CSVARSMMNTEAFF
TGCAGCGTCGCCAGGTCGATGATGAACACTGAAGCCTTCTTT
>TRBJ2-2|13|TRBV6-1|.|.
CVSSEADTGELLF
TGTGTCAGCAGTGAAGCTGACACCGGGGAGCTGCTTTTT
>TRBJ2-7|14|TRBV6-2/TRBV6-3|.|.
CANKRLQEDYAQYF
TGTGCCAACAAAAGACTACAGGAGGACTACGCGCAGTACTTC
>TRBJ2-3|15|TRBV6-5|.|.
CDSSYSRGIADTQYF
TGTGACAGCAGCTACTCGAGGGGTATAGCAGATACGCAGTATTTT
>TRBJ1-3|15|TRBV28|.|.
CARSPLTGTGNTIYF
TGTGCGAGGAGCCCTTTGACAGGAACTGGAAACACCATATATTTT
>TRBJ2-5|13|TRBV15|.|.
CATSNSLKETQYF
TGTGCCACCAGCAACAGCCTCAAGGAGACCCAGTACTTC
>TRBJ2-1|15|TRBV5-5|TRBD2|few
CVSSPSSGIYNEQFF
TGTGTCAGTAGCCCATCGAGCGGGATCTACAATGAGCAGTTCTTC